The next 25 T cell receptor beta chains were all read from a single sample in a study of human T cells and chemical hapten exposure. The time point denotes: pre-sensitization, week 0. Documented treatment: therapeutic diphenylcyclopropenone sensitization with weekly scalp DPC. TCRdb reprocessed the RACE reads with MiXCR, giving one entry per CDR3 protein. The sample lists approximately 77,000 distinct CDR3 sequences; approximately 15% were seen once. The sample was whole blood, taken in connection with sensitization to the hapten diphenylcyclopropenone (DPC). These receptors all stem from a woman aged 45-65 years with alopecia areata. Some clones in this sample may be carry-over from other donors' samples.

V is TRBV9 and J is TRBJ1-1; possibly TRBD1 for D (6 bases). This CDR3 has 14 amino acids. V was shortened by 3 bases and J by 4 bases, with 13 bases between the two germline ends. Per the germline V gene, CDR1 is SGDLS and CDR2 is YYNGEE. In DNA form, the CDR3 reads TGTGCCAGCAGCGGCAACAAGGGGGTCACTGAAGCTTTCTTT. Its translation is CASSGNKGVTEAFF.

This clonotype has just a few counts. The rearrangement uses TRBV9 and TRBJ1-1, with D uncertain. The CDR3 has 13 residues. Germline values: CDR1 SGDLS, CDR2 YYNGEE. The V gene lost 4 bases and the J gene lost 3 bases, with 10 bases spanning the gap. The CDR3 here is CASSPAGDTEAFF. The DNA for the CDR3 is TGTGCCAGCAGCCCAGCGGGAGACACTGAAGCTTTCTTT.

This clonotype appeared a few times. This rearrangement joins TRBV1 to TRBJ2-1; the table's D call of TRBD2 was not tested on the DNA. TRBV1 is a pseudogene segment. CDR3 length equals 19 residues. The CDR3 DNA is TGCACCAGCAGCCAAGAGGTGGGACTAGCGCCAGCTGATAACAATGAGCAGTTCTTC. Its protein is CTSSQEVGLAPADNNEQFF.

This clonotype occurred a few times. The CDR3 region is CASSSSGPDTQYF. The CDR3 coding sequence is TGTGCCAGCAGTTCATCCGGGCCAGATACGCAGTATTTT. The gene calls are TRBV6-2 or TRBV6-3 and TRBJ2-3, with D hard to call. The ends were cut back, 4 bases at V and 4 bases at J, with 9 bases in the middle. The CDR3 is made up of 13 amino acids. In germline, CDR1 is MNHEY, CDR2 SVGEGT.

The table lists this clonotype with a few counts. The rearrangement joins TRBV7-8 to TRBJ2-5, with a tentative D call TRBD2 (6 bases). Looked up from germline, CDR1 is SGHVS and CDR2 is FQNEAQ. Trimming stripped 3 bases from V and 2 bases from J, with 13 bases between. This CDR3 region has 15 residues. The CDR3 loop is CASSFRERGQETQYF. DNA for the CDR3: TGTGCCAGCAGCTTTCGGGAGAGGGGACAAGAGACCCAGTACTTC. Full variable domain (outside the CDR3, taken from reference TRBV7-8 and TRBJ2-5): GAGVSQSPRYKVAKRGQDVALRCDPISGHVSLFWYQQALGQGPEFLTYFQNEAQLDKSGLPSDRFFAERPEGSVSTLKIQRTQQEDSAVYLCASSFRERGQETQYFGPGTRLLVL.

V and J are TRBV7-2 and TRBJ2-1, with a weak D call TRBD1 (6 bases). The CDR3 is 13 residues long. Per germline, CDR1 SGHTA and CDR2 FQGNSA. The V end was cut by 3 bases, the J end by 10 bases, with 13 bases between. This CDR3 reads CASSFELGQEQFF. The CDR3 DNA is TGTGCCAGCAGCTTCGAACTCGGACAGGAGCAGTTCTTC. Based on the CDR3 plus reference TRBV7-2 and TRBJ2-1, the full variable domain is GAGVSQSPSNKVTEKGKDVELRCDPISGHTALYWYRQSLGQGLEFLIYFQGNSAPDKSGLPSDRFSAERTGGSVSTLTIQRTQQEDSAVYLCASSFELGQEQFFGPGTRLTVL.

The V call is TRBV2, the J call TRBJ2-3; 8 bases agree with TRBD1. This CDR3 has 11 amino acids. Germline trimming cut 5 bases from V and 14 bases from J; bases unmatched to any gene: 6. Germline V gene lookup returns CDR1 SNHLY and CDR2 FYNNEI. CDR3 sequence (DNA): TGTGCCAGCAGTAGGGACAGGATTCCGTATTTT. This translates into CASSRDRIPYF.

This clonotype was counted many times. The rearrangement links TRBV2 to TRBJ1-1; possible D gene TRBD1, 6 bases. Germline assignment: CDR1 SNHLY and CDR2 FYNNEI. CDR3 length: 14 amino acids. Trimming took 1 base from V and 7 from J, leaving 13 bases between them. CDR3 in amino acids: CASSEEGTSLEAFF. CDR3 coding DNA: TGTGCCAGCAGTGAAGAAGGGACATCACTTGAAGCTTTCTTT. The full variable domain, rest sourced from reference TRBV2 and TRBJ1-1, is EPEVTQTPSHQVTQMGQEVILRCVPISNHLYFYWYRQILGQKVEFLVSFYNNEISEKSEIFDDQFSVERPDGSNFTLKIRSTKLEDSAMYFCASSEEGTSLEAFFGQGTRLTVV.

CDR3 sequence (DNA): TGTGCCAGCATGTTCCATACTAGCTCCTACGAGCAGTACTTC. It codes for CASMFHTSSYEQYF. This chain links TRBV6-2 or TRBV6-3 with TRBJ2-7; D is possibly TRBD2 (5 bases). The CDR3 consists of 14 residues. CDR1 is MNHEY and CDR2 is SVGEGT in the germline V gene. Trimming shortened V by 7 bases and J by 0 bases, and 13 bases separated the two germline ends.

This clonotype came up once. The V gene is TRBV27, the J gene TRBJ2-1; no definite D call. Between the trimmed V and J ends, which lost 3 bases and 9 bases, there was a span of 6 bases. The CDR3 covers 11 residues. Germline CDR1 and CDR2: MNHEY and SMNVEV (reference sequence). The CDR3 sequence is CASSFSREQFF. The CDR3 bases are TGTGCCAGCAGTTTCAGCCGTGAGCAGTTCTTC.

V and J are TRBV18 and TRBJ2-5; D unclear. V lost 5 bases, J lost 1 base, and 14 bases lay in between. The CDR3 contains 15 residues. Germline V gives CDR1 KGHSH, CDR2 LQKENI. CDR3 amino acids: CASSSQLTLQETQYF. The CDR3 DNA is TGTGCCAGCTCATCGCAACTAACACTCCAAGAGACCCAGTACTTC.

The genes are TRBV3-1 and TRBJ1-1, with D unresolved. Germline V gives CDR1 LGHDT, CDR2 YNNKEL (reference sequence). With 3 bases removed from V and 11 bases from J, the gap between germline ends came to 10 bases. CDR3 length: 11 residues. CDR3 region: CASSQQANAFF. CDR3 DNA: TGTGCCAGCAGCCAGCAAGCGAACGCTTTCTTT.

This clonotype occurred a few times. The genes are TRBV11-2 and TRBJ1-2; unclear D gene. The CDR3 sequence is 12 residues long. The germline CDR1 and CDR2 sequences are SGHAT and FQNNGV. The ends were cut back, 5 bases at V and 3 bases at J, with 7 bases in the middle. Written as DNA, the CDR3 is TGTGCCAGCAGCCACGCGGACTATGGCTACACCTTC. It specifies CASSHADYGYTF.

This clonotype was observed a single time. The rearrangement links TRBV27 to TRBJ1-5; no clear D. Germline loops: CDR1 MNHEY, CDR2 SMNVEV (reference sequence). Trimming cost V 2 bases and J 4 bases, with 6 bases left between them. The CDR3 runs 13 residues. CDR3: CASSLVWNQPQHF. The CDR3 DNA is TGTGCCAGCAGTTTAGTCTGGAATCAGCCCCAGCATTTT.

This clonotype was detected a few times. The CDR3 sequence: CASSLGPTQETQYF. In DNA form, the CDR3 reads TGTGCCAGCAGCTTAGGGCCCACCCAAGAGACCCAGTACTTC. V gene TRBV11-2 combines with J gene TRBJ2-5; no clear D gene. The CDR3 loop spans 14 amino acids. Germline-derived CDR1 and CDR2 are SGHAT and FQNNGV. The V gene lost 1 base and the J gene lost 1 base, with 7 bases spanning the gap. The whole variable domain, filled in from reference TRBV11-2 and TRBJ2-5, reads EAGVAQSPRYKIIEKRQSVAFWCNPISGHATLYWYQQILGQGPKLLIQFQNNGVVDDSQLPKDRFSAERLKGVDSTLKIQPAKLEDSAVYLCASSLGPTQETQYFGPGTRLLVL.

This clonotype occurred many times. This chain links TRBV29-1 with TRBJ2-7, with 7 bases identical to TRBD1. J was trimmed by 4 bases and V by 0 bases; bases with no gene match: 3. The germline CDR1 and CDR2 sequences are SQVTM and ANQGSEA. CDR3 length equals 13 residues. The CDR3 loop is CSVEDTGVYEQYF. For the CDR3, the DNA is TGCAGCGTTGAAGATACAGGGGTGTACGAGCAGTACTTC.

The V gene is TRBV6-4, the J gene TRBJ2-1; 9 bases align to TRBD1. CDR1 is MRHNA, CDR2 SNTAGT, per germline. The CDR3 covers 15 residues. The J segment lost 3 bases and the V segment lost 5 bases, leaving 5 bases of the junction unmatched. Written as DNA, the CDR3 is TGTGCCAGCAGTCAGGACAGGGGTGGCTACAATGAGCAGTTCTTC. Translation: CASSQDRGGYNEQFF.

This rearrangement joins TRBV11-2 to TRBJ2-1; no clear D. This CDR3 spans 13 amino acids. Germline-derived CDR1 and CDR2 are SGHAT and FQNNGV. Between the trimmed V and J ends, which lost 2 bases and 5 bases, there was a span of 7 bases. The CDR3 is CASSLHPNNEQFF. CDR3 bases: TGTGCCAGCAGCTTACACCCAAACAATGAGCAGTTCTTC.

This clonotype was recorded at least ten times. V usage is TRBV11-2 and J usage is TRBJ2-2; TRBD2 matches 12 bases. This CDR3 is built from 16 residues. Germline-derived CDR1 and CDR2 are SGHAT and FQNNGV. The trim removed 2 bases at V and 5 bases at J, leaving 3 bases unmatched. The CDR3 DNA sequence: TGTGCCAGCAGCTTACTAGCGGGAGGGTGGACCGGGGAGCTGTTTTTT. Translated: CASSLLAGGWTGELFF.

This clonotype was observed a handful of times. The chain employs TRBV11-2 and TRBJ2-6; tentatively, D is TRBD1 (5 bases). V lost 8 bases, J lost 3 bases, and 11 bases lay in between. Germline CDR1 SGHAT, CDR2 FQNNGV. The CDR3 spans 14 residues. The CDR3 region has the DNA TGTGCCAGCGCAGTAGGGGTTGGGGCCAACGTCCTGACTTTC. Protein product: CASAVGVGANVLTF.

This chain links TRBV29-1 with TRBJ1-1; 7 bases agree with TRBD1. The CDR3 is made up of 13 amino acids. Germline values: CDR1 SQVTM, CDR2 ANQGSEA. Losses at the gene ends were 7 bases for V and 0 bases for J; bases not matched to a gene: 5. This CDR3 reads CSGRGQLNTEAFF. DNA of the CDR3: TGCAGCGGCCGGGGACAGCTGAACACTGAAGCTTTCTTT.

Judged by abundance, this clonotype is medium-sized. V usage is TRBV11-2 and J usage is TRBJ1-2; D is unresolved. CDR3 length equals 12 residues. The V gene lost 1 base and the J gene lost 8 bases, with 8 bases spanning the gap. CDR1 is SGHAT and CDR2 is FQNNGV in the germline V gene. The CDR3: CASSLAGVGYTF. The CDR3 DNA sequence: TGTGCCAGCAGCTTAGCTGGGGTCGGCTACACCTTC.

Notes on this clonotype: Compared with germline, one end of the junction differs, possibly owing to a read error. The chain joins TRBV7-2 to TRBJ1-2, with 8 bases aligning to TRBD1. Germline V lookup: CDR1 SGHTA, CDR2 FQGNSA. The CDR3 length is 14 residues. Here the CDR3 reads CASSIGQGNYGYTF. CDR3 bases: TGTGCCAGCAGCATTGGACAGGGAAACTATGGCTACACTTTC.

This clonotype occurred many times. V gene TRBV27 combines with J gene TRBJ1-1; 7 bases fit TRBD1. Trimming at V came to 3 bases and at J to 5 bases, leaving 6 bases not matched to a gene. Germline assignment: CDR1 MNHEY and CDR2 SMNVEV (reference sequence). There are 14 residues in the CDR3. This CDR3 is CASSFFTGATEAFF. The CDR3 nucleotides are TGTGCCAGCAGTTTTTTCACAGGGGCAACTGAAGCTTTCTTT.

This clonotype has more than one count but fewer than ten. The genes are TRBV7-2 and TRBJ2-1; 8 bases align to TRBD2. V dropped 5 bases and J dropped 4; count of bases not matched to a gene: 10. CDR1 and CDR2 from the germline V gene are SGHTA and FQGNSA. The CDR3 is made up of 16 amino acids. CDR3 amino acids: CASSIIAGIGYNEQFF. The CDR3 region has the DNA TGTGCCAGCAGCATCATAGCGGGAATAGGGTACAATGAGCAGTTCTTC.